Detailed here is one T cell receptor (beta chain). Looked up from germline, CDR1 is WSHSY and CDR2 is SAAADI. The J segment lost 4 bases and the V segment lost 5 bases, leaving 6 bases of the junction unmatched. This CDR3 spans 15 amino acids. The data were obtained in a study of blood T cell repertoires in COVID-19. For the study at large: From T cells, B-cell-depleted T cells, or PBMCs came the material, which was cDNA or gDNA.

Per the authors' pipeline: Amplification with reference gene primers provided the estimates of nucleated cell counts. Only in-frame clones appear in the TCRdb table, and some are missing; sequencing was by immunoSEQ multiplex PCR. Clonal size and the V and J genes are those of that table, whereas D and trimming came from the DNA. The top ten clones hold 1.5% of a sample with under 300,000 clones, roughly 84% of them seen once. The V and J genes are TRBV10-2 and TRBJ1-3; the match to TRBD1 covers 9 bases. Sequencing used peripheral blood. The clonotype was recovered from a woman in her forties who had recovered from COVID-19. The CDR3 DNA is TGCGCCAGCAGTCGGAACAGGGGGCGCGGAAACACCATATATTTT. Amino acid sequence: CASSRNRGRGNTIYF.